This entry lists 3 T cell receptor beta chains sequenced from one sample in a study of T cell responses to AZD1222 COVID-19 vaccine. Data came from immunoSEQ multiplex PCR; TCRdb stores just in-frame clones and leaves some out. The table has about 84,000 clones, approximately 90% seen once. The starting material was peripheral blood, obtained on day 0 of AZD1222 vaccination. The receptor source for this set is an adult in good health.

V and J are TRBV7-2 and TRBJ2-1; no clear D gene. V was pared by 3 bases and J by 6 bases, with 9 bases between. Germline CDR1 reads SGHTA; CDR2 reads FQGNSA. The CDR3 totals 13 residues. The CDR3 protein is CASSFQRRNEQFF. CDR3 sequence (DNA): TGTGCCAGCAGCTTCCAACGTCGCAATGAGCAGTTCTTC.

The V and J genes are TRBV11-3 and TRBJ2-2; no firm D call. V was clipped by 2 bases and J by 3 bases, with 4 bases between them. Per the germline V gene, CDR1 is SGHNT and CDR2 is YENEEA. The CDR3 spans 13 residues. In nucleotides, the CDR3 is TGTGCCAGCAGCTTACGGGACACCGGGGAGCTGTTTTTT. This encodes CASSLRDTGELFF.

This clone counts as medium-sized. The chain carries TRBV6-4 and TRBJ2-3, with TRBD2 matching 16 bases. This CDR3 comprises 16 residues. The trim removed 3 bases at V and 4 bases at J, leaving 1 base unmatched. The germline V gene encodes CDR1 MRHNA and CDR2 SNTAGT. CDR3 sequence: CASSEGLAGGPDTQYF. The CDR3 nucleotides are TGTGCCAGCAGTGAGGGACTAGCGGGAGGGCCAGATACGCAGTATTTT.